A single sample gave rise to the 5 T cell receptor beta chains below, sequenced in a study of response to subunit inactivated influenza vaccine. MiXCR was run by TCRdb on the RT-PCR reads, yielding one entry per CDR3 protein. The sample contains 750,000 to 850,000 distinct CDR3 sequences, about 18% of which appear only once. The sample here was PBMCs from blood, taken about 5 days after vaccination. These receptor sequences come from a man aged 50-59 years who received an inactivated influenza vaccine.

This clonotype has only a few counts. The chain carries TRBV20-1 and TRBJ2-5, with TRBD2 identical over 12 bases. Losses at the gene ends were 3 bases for V and 5 bases for J; bases not matched to a gene: 7. Germline V gives CDR1 DFQATT, CDR2 SNEGSKA (reference sequence). The CDR3 has 15 amino acids. For the CDR3, the DNA is TGCAGTGCTAGGCTAGCGGGAGGGCCGGGGGAGACCCAGTACTTC. Translating gives CSARLAGGPGETQYF.

V and J are TRBV24-1 and TRBJ2-6; TRBD1 might be the D (5 bases). Trimming left V 6 bases short and J 0 bases short, with 5 bases between. Germline V CDR1 and CDR2: KGHDR, SFDVKD. The CDR3 is 14 amino acids. CDR3 loop: CATSTGSGANVLTF. In nucleotides, the CDR3 is TGTGCCACCAGTACAGGCTCTGGGGCCAACGTCCTGACTTTC.

This clonotype was recorded many times. The chain couples TRBV29-1 to TRBJ2-7; D unclear. Per germline, CDR1 SQVTM and CDR2 ANQGSEA. This CDR3 has 11 amino acids. Trimming stripped 5 bases from V and 2 bases from J, with 7 bases between. The CDR3: CSVSETYEQYF. The CDR3 coding sequence is TGCAGCGTTTCCGAGACCTACGAGCAGTACTTC.

In its sample, this clonotype was seen many times. The V call is TRBV21-1, the J call TRBJ2-3; the D call in the table, TRBD2, was not verified against the DNA. TRBV21-1 is shown as a pseudogene. The CDR3 is made up of 20 amino acids. CDR3 nucleotide sequence: TGTGCCAGCAGCGAAAGGGCGGTGGGACTAGCGGGGGAGAACACAGATACGCAGTATTTT. As protein: CASSERAVGLAGENTDTQYF.

The rearrangement links TRBV20-1 to TRBJ2-1; 12 bases fit TRBD2. V shed 5 bases and J 9 bases; nucleotides not matched to a gene: 5. This CDR3 is 13 amino acids long. From germline, CDR1 is DFQATT and CDR2 SNEGSKA (reference sequence). The CDR3 sequence: CSAPLAGGGEQFF. In DNA, the CDR3 is TGCAGTGCTCCACTAGCGGGAGGCGGTGAGCAGTTCTTC.